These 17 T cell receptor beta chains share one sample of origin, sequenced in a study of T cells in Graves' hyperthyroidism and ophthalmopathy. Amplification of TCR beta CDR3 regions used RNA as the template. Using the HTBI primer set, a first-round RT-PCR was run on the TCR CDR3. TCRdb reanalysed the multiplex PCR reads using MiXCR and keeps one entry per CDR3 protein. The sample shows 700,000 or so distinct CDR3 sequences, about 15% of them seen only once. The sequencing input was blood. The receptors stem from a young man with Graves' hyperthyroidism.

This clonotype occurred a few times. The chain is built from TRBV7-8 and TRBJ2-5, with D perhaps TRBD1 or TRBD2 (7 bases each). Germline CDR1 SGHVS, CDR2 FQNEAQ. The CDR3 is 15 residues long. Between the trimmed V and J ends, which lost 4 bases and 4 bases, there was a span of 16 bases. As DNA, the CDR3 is TGTGCCAGCAGCTGGGGAGGGGGCAGGGGAGAGACCCAGTACTTC. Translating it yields CASSWGGGRGETQYF.

Written as DNA, the CDR3 is TGTGCCTGGAGTCGGACAGCTGCAACTAATGAAAAACTGTTTTTT. This gives the protein CAWSRTAATNEKLFF. This chain uses TRBV30 with TRBJ1-4; a weak D match, TRBD1 (6 bases). The V end lost 2 bases, the J end lost 0 bases, and 10 bases lay between the germline ends. This CDR3 is 15 amino acids long. Looked up from germline, CDR1 is GTSNPN and CDR2 is SVGIG (reference sequence).

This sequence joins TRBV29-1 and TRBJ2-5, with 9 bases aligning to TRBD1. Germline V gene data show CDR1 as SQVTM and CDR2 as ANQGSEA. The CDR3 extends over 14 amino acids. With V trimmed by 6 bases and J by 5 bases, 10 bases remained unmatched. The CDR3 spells CSVGDRGRWETQYF. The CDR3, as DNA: TGCAGCGTGGGTGACAGGGGGAGATGGGAGACCCAGTACTTC.

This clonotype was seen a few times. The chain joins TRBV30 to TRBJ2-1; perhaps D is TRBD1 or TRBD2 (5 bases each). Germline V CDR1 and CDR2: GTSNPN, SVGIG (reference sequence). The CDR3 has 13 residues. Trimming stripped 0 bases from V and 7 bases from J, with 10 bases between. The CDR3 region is CAWSVAGTNEQFF. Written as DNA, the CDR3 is TGTGCCTGGAGTGTAGCAGGGACGAATGAGCAGTTCTTC.

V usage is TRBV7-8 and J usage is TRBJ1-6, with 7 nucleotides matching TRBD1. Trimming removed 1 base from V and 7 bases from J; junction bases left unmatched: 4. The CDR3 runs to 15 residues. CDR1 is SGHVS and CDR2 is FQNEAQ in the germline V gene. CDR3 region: CASSLETGSNSPLHF. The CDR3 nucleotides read TGTGCCAGCAGCTTAGAGACAGGGAGCAATTCACCCCTCCACTTT.

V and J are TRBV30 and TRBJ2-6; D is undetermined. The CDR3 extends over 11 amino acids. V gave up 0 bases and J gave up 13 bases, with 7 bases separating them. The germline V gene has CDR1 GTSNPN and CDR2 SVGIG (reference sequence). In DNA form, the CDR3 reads TGTGCCTGGAGTGTCCGAGAGGTCCTGACTTTC. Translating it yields CAWSVREVLTF. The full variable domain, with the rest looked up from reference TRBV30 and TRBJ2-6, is SQTIHQWPATLVQPVGSPLSLECTVEGTSNPNLYWYRQAAGRGLQLLFYSVGIGQISSEVPQNLSASRPQDRQFILSSKKLLLSDSGFYLCAWSVREVLTFGAGSRLTVL.

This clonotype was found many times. The CDR3 region is CAISSGTGESWEKLFF. CDR3 DNA sequence: TGTGCCATCAGTTCGGGGACAGGGGAGAGTTGGGAAAAACTGTTTTTT. The rearrangement uses TRBV10-3 and TRBJ1-4; 10 nucleotides line up with TRBD1. Germline V CDR1 and CDR2: ENHRY, SYGVKD. After removal of 5 bases from V and 8 bases from J, the junction contained 11 bases not matched to a gene. CDR3 length: 16 amino acids.

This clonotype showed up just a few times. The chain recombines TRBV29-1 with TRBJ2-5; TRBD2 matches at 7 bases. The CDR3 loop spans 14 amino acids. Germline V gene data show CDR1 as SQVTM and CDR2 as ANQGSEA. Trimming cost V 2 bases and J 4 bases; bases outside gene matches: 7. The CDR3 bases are TGCAGCGTTGAACTATGGGGGGGTCGAGAGACCCAGTACTTC. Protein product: CSVELWGGRETQYF.

For the CDR3, the DNA is TGTGCCAGCAGCCAAGATACGGGCGGCCACAATGAGCAGTTCTTC. It translates to CASSQDTGGHNEQFF. The chain joins TRBV3-1 to TRBJ2-1; unclear D gene. The CDR3 runs to 15 residues. Trimming stripped 0 bases from V and 5 bases from J, with 11 bases between. CDR1 LGHDT and CDR2 YNNKEL come from the germline V gene (reference sequence).

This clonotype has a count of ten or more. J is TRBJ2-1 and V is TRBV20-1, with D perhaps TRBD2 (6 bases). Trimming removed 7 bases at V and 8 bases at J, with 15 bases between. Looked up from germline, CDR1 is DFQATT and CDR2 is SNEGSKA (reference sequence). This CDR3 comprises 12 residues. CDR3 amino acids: CSVRSGGDEQFF. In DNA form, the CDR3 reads TGCAGTGTTCGTAGCGGAGGGGATGAGCAGTTCTTC.

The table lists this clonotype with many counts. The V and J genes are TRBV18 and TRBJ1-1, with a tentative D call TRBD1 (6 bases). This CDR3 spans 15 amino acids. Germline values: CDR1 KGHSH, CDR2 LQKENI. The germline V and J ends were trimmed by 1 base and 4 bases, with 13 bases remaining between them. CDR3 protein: CASSPRGADGTEAFF. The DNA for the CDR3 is TGTGCCAGCTCACCACGGGGGGCAGATGGCACTGAAGCTTTCTTT.

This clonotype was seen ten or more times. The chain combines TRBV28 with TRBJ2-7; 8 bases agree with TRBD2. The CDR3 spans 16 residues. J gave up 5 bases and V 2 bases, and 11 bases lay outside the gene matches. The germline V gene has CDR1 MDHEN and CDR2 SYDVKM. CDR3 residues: CASSLREISGIHEQYF. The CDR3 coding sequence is TGTGCCAGCAGTTTAAGGGAGATTAGCGGGATCCACGAGCAGTACTTC. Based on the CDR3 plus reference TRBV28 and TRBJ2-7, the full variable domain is DVKVTQSSRYLVKRTGEKVFLECVQDMDHENMFWYRQDPGLGLRLIYFSYDVKMKEKGDIPEGYSVSREKKERFSLILESASTNQTSMYLCASSLREISGIHEQYFGPGTRLTVT.

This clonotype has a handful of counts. As DNA, the CDR3 is TGTGCCAGTACCCCTGGAGGCAATCAGCCCCAGCATTTT. Its protein is CASTPGGNQPQHF. The chain combines TRBV19 with TRBJ1-5; no reliable D call. Trimming took 7 bases from V and 2 from J, leaving 9 bases between them. The CDR3 runs to 13 residues. Germline V gives CDR1 LNHDA, CDR2 SQIVND (reference sequence). Filled out from reference TRBV19 and TRBJ1-5, the complete variable domain reads DGGITQSPKYLFRKEGQNVTLSCEQNLNHDAMYWYRQDPGQGLRLIYYSQIVNDFQKGDIAEGYSVSREKKESFPLTVTSAQKNPTAFYLCASTPGGNQPQHFGDGTRLSIL.

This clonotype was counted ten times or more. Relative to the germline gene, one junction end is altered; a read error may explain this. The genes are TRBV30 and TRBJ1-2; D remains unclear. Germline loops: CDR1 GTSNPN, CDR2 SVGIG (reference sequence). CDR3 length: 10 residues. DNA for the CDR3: TGCGCCAACCGGGATTATGGCTACACCTTC. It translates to CANRDYGYTF.

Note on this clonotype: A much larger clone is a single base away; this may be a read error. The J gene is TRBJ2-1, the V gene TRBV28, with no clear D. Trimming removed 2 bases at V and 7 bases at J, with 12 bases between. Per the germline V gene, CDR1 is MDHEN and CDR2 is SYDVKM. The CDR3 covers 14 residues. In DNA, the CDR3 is TGTGCCAGCAGTTTACACACAATAGGGAATGAGCAGTTCTTC. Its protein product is CASSLHTIGNEQFF. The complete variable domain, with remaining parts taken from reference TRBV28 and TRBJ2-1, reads DVKVTQSSRYLVKRTGEKVFLECVQDMDHENMFWYRQDPGLGLRLIYFSYDVKMKEKGDIPEGYSVSREKKERFSLILESASTNQTSMYLCASSLHTIGNEQFFGPGTRLTVL.

CDR3 DNA sequence: TGTGCCAGCAGCTTGGCCCCGGGACAAAGAGAGACCCAGTACTTC. Translating gives CASSLAPGQRETQYF. The V and J genes are TRBV7-2 and TRBJ2-5; weak D call: TRBD1 (6 bases). This CDR3 is 15 amino acids long. Germline CDR1 and CDR2: SGHTA and FQGNSA. The V end was cut by 3 bases, the J end by 4 bases, with 15 bases between.

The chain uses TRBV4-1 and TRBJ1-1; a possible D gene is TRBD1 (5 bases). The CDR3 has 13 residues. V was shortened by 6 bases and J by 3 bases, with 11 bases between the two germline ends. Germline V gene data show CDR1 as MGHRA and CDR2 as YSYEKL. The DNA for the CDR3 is TGCGCCAGCAGAGGAGGGGAGGACACTGAAGCTTTCTTT. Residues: CASRGGEDTEAFF.